This TCR beta chain comes out of a study of control samples from healthy donors and cancer patients. Trimming took 0 bases from V and 5 from J, leaving 13 bases between them. The CDR3 is 15 residues long. Measured with immunoSEQ multiplex PCR; TCRdb has only the in-frame clones, and not every one. The sample carries about 21,000 clones, roughly 84% recorded once. The J gene is TRBJ1-1, the V gene TRBV23-1; D remains unclear. TRBV23-1 is given ORF status, its function remaining uncertain. Sequenced sample: PBMCs. This clonotype was sampled from a man aged 55 to 70 with colorectal cancer. The CDR3 protein is CASSQSPEVKTEAFF. The CDR3 nucleotides read TGCGCCAGCAGTCAATCGCCCGAAGTTAAGACTGAAGCTTTCTTT.